This TCR beta chain was identified during a study of blood T cell repertoires in COVID-19. Looking at the study overall: Acute and convalescent COVID-19 specimens originated in the United States, Italy and Spain. Sources were T cells, B-cell-depleted T cells, or PBMCs; the material itself was cDNA or gDNA.

Germline values: CDR1 KGHDR, CDR2 SFDVKD. V shed 1 base, J shed 6 bases, and the junction held 6 bases outside the gene matches. The CDR3 loop spans 17 amino acids. Authors' analysis steps: Reference gene primer amplification yielded estimated nucleated cell counts. Sequencing was performed with immunoSEQ multiplex PCR; in TCRdb, only in-frame clones are kept and a portion is missing. The D gene and trimming were derived from the DNA, and the V and J assignments and clone size from that table. The sample yields 120,000 or so clones, about four fifths seen once. This clonotype was sampled from a man in his 60s with acute or convalescent COVID-19. Sample: peripheral blood. The chain links TRBV24-1 to TRBJ2-3; 13 nucleotides align to TRBD2. CDR3 region: CATSDFWGTSGTDTQYF. The CDR3, as DNA: TGTGCCACCAGTGATTTTTGGGGGACTAGCGGGACCGATACGCAGTATTTT.